The present T cell receptor beta chain was sequenced within a study of blood T cell repertoires in COVID-19. Only in-frame clones appear in the TCRdb table, and some are missing; sequencing was by immunoSEQ multiplex PCR. The sample shows some 120,000 clones, approximately 82% of them seen only once. Per the germline V gene, CDR1 is SGHNT and CDR2 is YENEEA. CDR3 size: 12 residues. The ends were cut back, 1 base at V and 4 bases at J, with 4 bases in the middle. The material sequenced was peripheral blood. This chain joins TRBV11-3 and TRBJ1-2, with D unclear. This TCR derives from a man at least 80 years old with active or convalescent COVID-19. CDR3 region: CASSLGGYGYTF. In DNA, the CDR3 is TGTGCCAGCAGCTTAGGAGGCTATGGCTACACCTTC.